One sample yielded the 30 T cell receptor beta chains listed below, sequenced in a study of T cells in localized non-small cell lung cancer. TCRdb's table, derived via immunoSEQ multiplex PCR, lists solely in-frame clones and lacks some. This table has 1,500 to 2,000 clones, approximately 19% appearing once. The sample in question was normal lung tissue next to the tumor, obtained before any cancer treatment. These receptors were taken from an older male donor with stage III squamous cell lung carcinoma.

This clone is medium-sized in the sample. The chain joins TRBV11-3 to TRBJ2-3; TRBD2 aligns across 9 bases. J was trimmed by 3 bases and V by 5 bases; bases with no gene match: 18. The CDR3 runs to 19 residues. CDR1 and CDR2 (germline): SGHNT, YENEEA. The CDR3 DNA sequence: TGTGCCAGCAGCCTTCCCGCGGCTAGCGGGGTAAGGGGGACAGATACGCAGTATTTT. Translation gives CASSLPAASGVRGTDTQYF. Variable domain in full (rest from reference TRBV11-3 and TRBJ2-3): EAGVVQSPRYKIIEKKQPVAFWCNPISGHNTLYWYLQNLGQGPELLIRYENEEAVDDSQLPKDRFSAERLKGVDSTLKIQPAELGDSAVYLCASSLPAASGVRGTDTQYFGPGTRLTVL.

By frequency in the sample, this clone is large (0.1 to 1%). This chain joins TRBV9 and TRBJ1-1, with D unresolved. Trimming shortened V by 6 bases and J by 1 base, and 10 bases separated the two germline ends. This CDR3 has 13 residues. Germline V gene sequence: CDR1 SGDLS, CDR2 YYNGEE. The CDR3 reads CASNRGGNTEAFF. CDR3 DNA: TGTGCCAGCAATCGAGGAGGGAACACTGAAGCTTTCTTT.

By share, this clone counts as medium-sized (0.01 to 0.1%). The chain has TRBV11-3 and TRBJ2-6; the match to TRBD1 covers 7 bases. The germline V gene has CDR1 SGHNT and CDR2 YENEEA. This CDR3 is 16 amino acids long. V trimming: 3 bases; J trimming: 0 bases; junction bases outside the gene matches: 2. CDR3 residues: CASSLTGSSGANVLTF. CDR3 sequence (DNA): TGTGCCAGCAGCTTGACAGGGTCCTCTGGGGCCAACGTCCTGACTTTC.

This clone was picked up a small number of times. The chain links TRBV6-8 to TRBJ2-7, with TRBD1 matching 7 bases. CDR3 length: 16 residues. J lost 1 base, V lost 0 bases, and 6 bases had no gene match. Germline assignment: CDR1 MNHGY and CDR2 SAAAGT. CDR3: CASSYSTGTVSYEQYF. CDR3 in DNA: TGTGCCAGCAGTTACTCTACCGGGACAGTTTCCTACGAGCAGTACTTC.

The rearrangement links TRBV30 to TRBJ1-4; D is unresolved. The germline V and J ends were trimmed by 2 bases and 7 bases, with 11 bases remaining between them. The CDR3 is made up of 13 amino acids. Germline CDR1 GTSNPN, CDR2 SVGIG (reference sequence). DNA for the CDR3: TGTGCCTGGAGTAGGGCCTCAACTGAAAAACTGTTTTTT. It translates to CAWSRASTEKLFF.

This clone was observed a few times. This chain links TRBV6-8 with TRBJ1-1; TRBD1 matches 7 bases. V shed 10 bases, J shed 4 bases, and the junction held 9 bases outside the gene matches. Germline values: CDR1 MNHGY, CDR2 SAAAGT. The CDR3 sequence is 13 residues long. As DNA, the CDR3 is TGTGCCACTGGACAGGTCCGGGGCACTGAAGCTTTCTTT. Its translation: CATGQVRGTEAFF.

V and J are TRBV30 and TRBJ2-7, with no clear D. The CDR3 covers 14 residues. Germline CDR1 is GTSNPN and CDR2 is SVGIG (reference sequence). The V end lost 8 bases, the J end lost 2 bases, and 19 bases lay between the germline ends. The CDR3 nucleotides are TGTGCCCGGAAGGGCAGGTCTTTTCCCTACGAGCAGTACTTC. Translated: CARKGRSFPYEQYF.

There are a few counts of this clone. The V gene is TRBV6-8, the J gene TRBJ2-1, with 7 bases lining up with TRBD1. The CDR3 sequence is 17 residues long. V lost 2 bases and J lost 2; bases outside the gene matches: 9. Germline V lookup: CDR1 MNHGY, CDR2 SAAAGT. CDR3 sequence: CASSYPPDRVPYNEQFF. The CDR3 nucleotides read TGTGCCAGCAGTTACCCACCTGACAGGGTTCCCTACAATGAGCAGTTCTTC.

This clone has only a few counts. The chain has TRBV6-8 and TRBJ2-2; D not resolved. Germline CDR1 reads MNHGY; CDR2 reads SAAAGT. This CDR3 contains 12 residues. Deletions cut 1 base from V and 6 bases from J, with 3 bases between. The CDR3 spells CASSYYPGELFF. CDR3 coding DNA: TGTGCCAGCAGTTACTACCCCGGGGAGCTGTTTTTT.

By sample fraction, this clone is medium-sized. This chain joins TRBV6-8 and TRBJ1-1, with D hard to call. The germline gives CDR1 MNHGY, CDR2 SAAAGT. The CDR3 sequence is 13 residues long. V lost 0 bases, J lost 6 bases, and 8 bases lay in between. Here the CDR3 DNA reads TGTGCCAGCAGTTACTCAACAGCTTCTGAAGCTTTCTTT. Its protein product is CASSYSTASEAFF.

Relative to its sample, this clone is large (0.1 to 1%). This sequence joins TRBV6-8 and TRBJ2-7, with D perhaps matching TRBD2 (5 bases). The CDR3 spans 16 residues. Germline values: CDR1 MNHGY, CDR2 SAAAGT. V lost 3 bases, J lost 2 bases, and 17 bases lay in between. The CDR3 coding sequence is TGTGCCAGCAGTTATCAGTCGGGAAGGAAACCCTACGAGCAGTACTTC. Protein: CASSYQSGRKPYEQYF.

CDR3 sequence reads: CSVEEGAGGAHGYTF. CDR3 bases: TGCAGCGTTGAAGAAGGTGCAGGGGGGGCTCATGGCTACACCTTC. The genes are TRBV29-1 and TRBJ1-2, with 7 nucleotides matching TRBD1. V was clipped by 0 bases and J by 6 bases; unmatched bases: 10. The CDR3 has 15 amino acids. Germline V gene sequence: CDR1 SQVTM, CDR2 ANQGSEA.

This clone is termed medium-sized. The CDR3 loop is CASSPPGKGYGYTF. As DNA, the CDR3 is TGTGCCAGCAGCCCCCCAGGGAAGGGTTATGGCTACACCTTC. The rearrangement joins TRBV11-3 to TRBJ1-2, with D tentatively TRBD1 (5 bases). The CDR3 spans 14 residues. The germline V and J ends were trimmed by 5 bases and 5 bases, with 15 bases remaining between them. Germline loops: CDR1 SGHNT, CDR2 YENEEA.

The chain employs TRBV23-1 and TRBJ1-3; tentative D call: TRBD1 (5 bases). Being an ORF, TRBV23-1 has a function that is uncertain. The germline V and J ends were trimmed by 6 bases and 0 bases, with 18 bases remaining between them. CDR3 length: 17 amino acids. The CDR3 loop reads CASSQGFGTSSGNTIYF. The CDR3, as DNA: TGCGCCAGCAGCCAAGGATTCGGGACGAGCTCTGGAAACACCATATATTTT.

This clone turned up a few times. The chain uses TRBV12-5 and TRBJ1-5, with D possibly being TRBD1 (5 bases). This CDR3 is 15 amino acids long. The V and J ends lost 7 bases and 7 bases respectively, with 20 bases between them. The germline CDR1 and CDR2 sequences are LGHNT and FRNRAP. The CDR3 region is CASALALGGRQPQHF. CDR3 nucleotides: TGTGCTAGTGCGCTAGCCCTCGGGGGGAGGCAGCCCCAGCATTTT.

The chain employs TRBV6-8 and TRBJ2-7; 8 nucleotides align to TRBD1. This CDR3 spans 15 amino acids. Trimming removed 4 bases from V and 3 bases from J; junction bases left unmatched: 8. The germline CDR1 and CDR2 sequences are MNHGY and SAAAGT. The CDR3 loop is CASSFAGTGDYEQYF. For the CDR3, the DNA is TGTGCCAGCAGTTTTGCCGGGACAGGAGACTACGAGCAGTACTTC.

This clone was counted a few times. This chain joins TRBV6-8 and TRBJ2-5; 15 bases align to TRBD2. The germline CDR1 and CDR2 sequences are MNHGY and SAAAGT. V was pared by 5 bases and J by 1 base, with 11 bases of the junction left unmatched. CDR3 length equals 19 residues. The CDR3 DNA sequence: TGTGCCAGCAGTCCCCACCGGACTAGCGGGGGGGTCACCCAAGAGACCCAGTACTTC. Protein product: CASSPHRTSGGVTQETQYF.

V usage is TRBV10-2 and J usage is TRBJ2-5, with D maybe TRBD1 (6 bases). Germline V lookup: CDR1 WSHSY, CDR2 SAAADI. V lost 3 bases to trimming and J lost 3 bases, with 8 bases between them. This CDR3 region has 13 residues. The CDR3 spells CASSDAGEETQYF. CDR3 bases: TGCGCCAGCAGTGACGCAGGGGAAGAGACCCAGTACTTC.

The chain has TRBV14 and TRBJ1-1, with 8 bases fitting TRBD1. CDR3 size: 13 residues. Germline-derived CDR1 and CDR2 are SGHDN and FVKESK. Trimming removed 4 bases from V and 4 bases from J; junction bases left unmatched: 2. The CDR3 reads CASSPGTGTEAFF. Here the CDR3 DNA reads TGTGCCAGCAGCCCTGGGACAGGCACTGAAGCTTTCTTT.

The V and J genes are TRBV6-1 and TRBJ1-5; D may be TRBD1 (5 bases). V shed 0 bases and J shed 6 bases, with 12 bases lying between them. Looked up from germline, CDR1 is MNHNS and CDR2 is SASEGT. This CDR3 comprises 15 residues. The CDR3 here is CASSEASPGSQPQHF. The CDR3 coding sequence is TGTGCCAGCAGTGAAGCGTCCCCAGGGAGTCAGCCCCAGCATTTT.

V gene TRBV19 combines with J gene TRBJ2-1; D is possibly TRBD1 or TRBD2 (5 bases each). V was clipped by 3 bases and J by 9 bases, with 15 bases between them. This CDR3 is built from 14 residues. The germline CDR1 and CDR2 sequences are LNHDA and SQIVND (reference sequence). DNA of the CDR3: TGTGCCAGTAGTATCGCCGAGGGACGGAGTGAGCAGTTCTTC. Its protein product is CASSIAEGRSEQFF.

The J gene is TRBJ1-6, the V gene TRBV10-3; D call uncertain. Germline lookup yields CDR1 ENHRY and CDR2 SYGVKD. The length of the CDR3 is 12 residues. V lost 2 bases to trimming and J lost 14 bases, with 10 bases between them. CDR3 amino acids: CAISELRRSLHF. CDR3 nucleotides: TGTGCCATCAGTGAGCTTCGTCGGTCCCTCCACTTT.

The chain is built from TRBV6-8 and TRBJ2-1; D gene uncertain. Between the trimmed V and J ends, which lost 2 bases and 6 bases, there was a span of 8 bases. This CDR3 region has 13 residues. Germline V gene data show CDR1 as MNHGY and CDR2 as SAAAGT. In nucleotides, the CDR3 is TGTGCCAGCAGTTACCTCGGCCCCAATGAGCAGTTCTTC. Amino acids: CASSYLGPNEQFF.

By sample share, this clone is medium-sized (0.01 to 0.1%). The chain joins TRBV11-3 to TRBJ1-3, with D hard to call. Trimming took off 5 bases at V and 0 bases at J, with 14 bases between the two ends. CDR1 and CDR2 from the germline V gene are SGHNT and YENEEA. CDR3 size: 16 residues. The CDR3 DNA follows: TGTGCCAGCAGCGCTACTTACGATTACTCTGGAAACACCATATATTTT. Protein: CASSATYDYSGNTIYF.

The chain links TRBV19 to TRBJ1-1, with D uncertain. The CDR3 spans 16 residues. Germline lookup yields CDR1 LNHDA and CDR2 SQIVND (reference sequence). Trimming removed 5 bases at V and 0 bases at J, with 16 bases between. In nucleotides, the CDR3 is TGTGCCAGTAGTCTTACCCTGCTACCTGTGAACACTGAAGCTTTCTTT. Its protein product is CASSLTLLPVNTEAFF.

The chain couples TRBV9 to TRBJ1-1; D not certain. Trimming removed 5 bases from V and 4 bases from J, with 9 bases in between. The CDR3 has 12 residues. Germline lookup yields CDR1 SGDLS and CDR2 YYNGEE. CDR3 protein: CASSLDSTEAFF. Here the CDR3 DNA reads TGTGCCAGCAGTCTAGATAGCACTGAAGCTTTCTTT.

The rearrangement uses TRBV9 and TRBJ2-1; no reliable D call. This CDR3 spans 16 amino acids. V was cut by 0 bases and J by 0 bases, with 10 bases left in between. Germline assignment: CDR1 SGDLS and CDR2 YYNGEE. In DNA, the CDR3 is TGTGCCAGCAGCGTAGACGAACAGAGCTCCTACAATGAGCAGTTCTTC. It specifies CASSVDEQSSYNEQFF.

The chain has TRBV6-8 and TRBJ1-5; 9 bases line up with TRBD1. With 5 bases clipped from V and 4 bases from J, the junction kept 6 bases outside the gene matches. CDR1 and CDR2 from the germline V gene are MNHGY and SAAAGT. The CDR3 is 15 residues long. In DNA, the CDR3 is TGTGCCAGCAGTAGAGGGGGGACAGGGAATCAGCCCCAGCATTTT. Amino acids: CASSRGGTGNQPQHF.

This clone was counted ten times or more. The rearrangement uses TRBV11-1 and TRBJ1-1; 9 positions match TRBD1. The V gene end was trimmed by 3 bases and the J gene end by 6 bases; junction bases not matched to a gene: 14. The V gene's germline CDR1 is SGHAT and CDR2 FQDESV (reference sequence). The CDR3 has 17 amino acids. In nucleotides, the CDR3 is TGTGCCAGCAGCTTGTCCGCCGGGACAGGGAACTCCGCTGAAGCTTTCTTT. The encoded protein is CASSLSAGTGNSAEAFF.

The CDR3 coding sequence is TGTGCCAGCAGGGACAGTAGCACAGATACGCAGTATTTT. Residues: CASRDSSTDTQYF. The chain couples TRBV6-8 to TRBJ2-3; D is possibly TRBD1 (6 bases). The CDR3 is 13 residues long. Between the trimmed V and J ends, which lost 6 bases and 0 bases, there was a span of 7 bases. Germline V gene sequence: CDR1 MNHGY, CDR2 SAAAGT.